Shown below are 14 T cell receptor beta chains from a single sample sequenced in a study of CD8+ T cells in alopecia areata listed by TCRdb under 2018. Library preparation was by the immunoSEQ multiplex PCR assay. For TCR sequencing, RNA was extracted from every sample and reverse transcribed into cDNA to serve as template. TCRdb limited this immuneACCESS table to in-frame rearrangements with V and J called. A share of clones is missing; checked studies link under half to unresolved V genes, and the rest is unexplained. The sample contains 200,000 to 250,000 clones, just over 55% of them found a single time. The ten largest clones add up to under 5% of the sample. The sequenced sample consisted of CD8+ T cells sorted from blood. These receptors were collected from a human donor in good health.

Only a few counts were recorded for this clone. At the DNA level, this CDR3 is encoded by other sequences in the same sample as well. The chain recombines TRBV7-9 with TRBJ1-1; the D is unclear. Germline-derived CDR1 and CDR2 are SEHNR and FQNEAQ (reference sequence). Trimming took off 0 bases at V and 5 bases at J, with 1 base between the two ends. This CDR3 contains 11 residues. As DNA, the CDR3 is TGTGCCAGCAGCTTAGCAACTGAAGCTTTCTTT. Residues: CASSLATEAFF.

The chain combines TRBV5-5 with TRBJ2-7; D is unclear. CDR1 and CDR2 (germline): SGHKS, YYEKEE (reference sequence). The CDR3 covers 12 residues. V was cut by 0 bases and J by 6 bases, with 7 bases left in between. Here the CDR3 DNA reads TGTGCCAGCAGCTTGGGACAAACCGAGCAGTACTTC. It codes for CASSLGQTEQYF.

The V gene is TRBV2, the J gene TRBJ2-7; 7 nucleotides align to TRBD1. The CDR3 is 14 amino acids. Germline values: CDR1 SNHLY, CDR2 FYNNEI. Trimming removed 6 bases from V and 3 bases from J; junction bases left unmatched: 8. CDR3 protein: CASSPGPGGYEQYF. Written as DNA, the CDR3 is TGTGCCAGCAGCCCCGGGCCAGGGGGCTACGAGCAGTACTTC.

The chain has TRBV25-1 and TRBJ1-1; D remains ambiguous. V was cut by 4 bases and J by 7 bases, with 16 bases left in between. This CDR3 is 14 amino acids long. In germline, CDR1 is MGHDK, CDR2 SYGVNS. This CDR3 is CASSGVLRRSEAFF. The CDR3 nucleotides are TGTGCCAGCAGTGGCGTGCTGCGGAGAAGTGAAGCTTTCTTT. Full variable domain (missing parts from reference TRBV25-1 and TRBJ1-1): EADIYQTPRYLVIGTGKKITLECSQTMGHDKMYWYQQDPGMELHLIHYSYGVNSTEKGDLSSESTVSRIRTEHFPLTLESARPSHTSQYLCASSGVLRRSEAFFGQGTRLTVV.

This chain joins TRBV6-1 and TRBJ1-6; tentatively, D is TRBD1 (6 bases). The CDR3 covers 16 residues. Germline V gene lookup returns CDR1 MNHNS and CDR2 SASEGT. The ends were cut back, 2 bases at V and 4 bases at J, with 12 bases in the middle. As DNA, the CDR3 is TGTGCCAGCAGTGAAAGGGGCAGGGGTTATAATTCACCCCTCCACTTT. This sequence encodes CASSERGRGYNSPLHF.

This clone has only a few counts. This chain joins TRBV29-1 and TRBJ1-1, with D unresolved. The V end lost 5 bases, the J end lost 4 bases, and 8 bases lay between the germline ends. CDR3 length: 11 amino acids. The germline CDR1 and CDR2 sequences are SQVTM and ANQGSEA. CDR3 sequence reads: CSVRDGTEAFF. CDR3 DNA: TGCAGCGTTCGAGACGGCACTGAAGCTTTCTTT.

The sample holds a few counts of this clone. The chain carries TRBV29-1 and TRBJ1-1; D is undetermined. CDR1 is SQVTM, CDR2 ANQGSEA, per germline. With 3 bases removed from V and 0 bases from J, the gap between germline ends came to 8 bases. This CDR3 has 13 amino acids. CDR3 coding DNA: TGCAGCGTTGATCCAACCATGAACACTGAAGCTTTCTTT. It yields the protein CSVDPTMNTEAFF. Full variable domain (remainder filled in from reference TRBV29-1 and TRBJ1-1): SAVISQKPSRDICQRGTSLTIQCQVDSQVTMMFWYRQQPGQSLTLIATANQGSEATYESGFVIDKFPISRPNLTFSTLTVSNMSPEDSSIYLCSVDPTMNTEAFFGQGTRLTVV.

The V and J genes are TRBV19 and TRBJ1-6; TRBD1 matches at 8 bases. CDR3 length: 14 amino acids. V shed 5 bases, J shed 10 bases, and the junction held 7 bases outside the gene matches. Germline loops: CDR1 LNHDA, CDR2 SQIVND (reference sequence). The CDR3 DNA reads TGTGCCAGTAGTCTCCAGGGGGCTGAATCACCCCTCCACTTT. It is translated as CASSLQGAESPLHF.

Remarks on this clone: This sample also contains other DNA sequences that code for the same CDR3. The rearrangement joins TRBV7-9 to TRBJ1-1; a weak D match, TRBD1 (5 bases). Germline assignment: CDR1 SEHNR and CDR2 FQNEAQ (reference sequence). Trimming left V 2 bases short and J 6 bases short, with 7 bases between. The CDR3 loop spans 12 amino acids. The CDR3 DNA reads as TGTGCCAGCAGCTTATCCAGGGCTGAAGCTTTCTTT. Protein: CASSLSRAEAFF. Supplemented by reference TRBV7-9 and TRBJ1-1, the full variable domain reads DTGVSQNPRHKITKRGQNVTFRCDPISEHNRLYWYRQTLGQGPEFLTYFQNEAQLEKSRLLSDRFSAERPKGSFSTLEIQRTEQGDSAMYLCASSLSRAEAFFGQGTRLTVV.

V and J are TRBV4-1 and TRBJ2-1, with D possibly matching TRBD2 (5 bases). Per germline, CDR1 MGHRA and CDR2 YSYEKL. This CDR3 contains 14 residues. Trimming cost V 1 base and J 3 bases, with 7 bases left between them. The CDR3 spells CASSQVRGYNEQFF. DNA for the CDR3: TGCGCCAGCAGCCAAGTCCGGGGCTACAATGAGCAGTTCTTC.

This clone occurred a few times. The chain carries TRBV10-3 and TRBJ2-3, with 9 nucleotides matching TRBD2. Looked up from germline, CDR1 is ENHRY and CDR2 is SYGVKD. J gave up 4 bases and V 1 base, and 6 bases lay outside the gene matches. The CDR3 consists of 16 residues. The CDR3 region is CAISEFGGGAADTQYF. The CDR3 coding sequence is TGTGCCATCAGTGAGTTCGGCGGGGGGGCGGCAGATACGCAGTATTTT.

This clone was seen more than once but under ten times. The CDR3 region has the DNA TGTGCCAGCAATCGGGACCCTGCTAACTATGGCTACACCTTC. This translates into CASNRDPANYGYTF. V is TRBV2 and J is TRBJ1-2, with D perhaps TRBD1 (5 bases). This CDR3 has 14 amino acids. The ends were cut back, 7 bases at V and 0 bases at J, with 12 bases in the middle. The V gene's germline CDR1 is SNHLY and CDR2 FYNNEI.

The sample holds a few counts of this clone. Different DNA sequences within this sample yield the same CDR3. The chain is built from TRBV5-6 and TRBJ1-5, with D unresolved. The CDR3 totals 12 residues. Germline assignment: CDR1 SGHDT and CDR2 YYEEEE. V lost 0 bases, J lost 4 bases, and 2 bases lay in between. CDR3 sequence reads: CASSLGNQPQHF. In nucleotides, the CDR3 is TGTGCCAGCAGCTTGGGGAATCAGCCCCAGCATTTT.

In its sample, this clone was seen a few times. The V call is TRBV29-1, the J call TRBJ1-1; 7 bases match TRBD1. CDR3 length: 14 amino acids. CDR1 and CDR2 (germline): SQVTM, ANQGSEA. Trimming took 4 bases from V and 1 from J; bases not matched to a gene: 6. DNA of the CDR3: TGCAGCGTTGTAGGGGGCAGGGGGAACACTGAAGCTTTCTTT. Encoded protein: CSVVGGRGNTEAFF.